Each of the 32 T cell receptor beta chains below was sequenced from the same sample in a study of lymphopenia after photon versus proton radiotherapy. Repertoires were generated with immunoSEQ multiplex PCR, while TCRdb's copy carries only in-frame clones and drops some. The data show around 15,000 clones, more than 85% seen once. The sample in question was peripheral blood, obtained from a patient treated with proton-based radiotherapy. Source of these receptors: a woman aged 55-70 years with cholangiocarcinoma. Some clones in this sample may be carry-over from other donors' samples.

DNA of the CDR3: TGTGCCACCCACTGGACTCCCGCGAACACCGGGGAGCTGTTTTTT. It codes for CATHWTPANTGELFF. The rearrangement joins TRBV19 to TRBJ2-2; a weak D match, TRBD2 (5 bases). The CDR3 is made up of 15 amino acids. CDR1 is LNHDA, CDR2 SQIVND, per germline (reference sequence). V shed 10 bases and J shed 0 bases, with 15 bases lying between them.

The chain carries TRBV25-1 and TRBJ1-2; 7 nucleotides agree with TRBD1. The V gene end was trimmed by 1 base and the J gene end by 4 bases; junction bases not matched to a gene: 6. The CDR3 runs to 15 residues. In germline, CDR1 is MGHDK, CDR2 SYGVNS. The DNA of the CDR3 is TGTGCCAGCAGTGAATGGGAGGGGGCCTCCTATGGCTACACCTTC. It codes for CASSEWEGASYGYTF.

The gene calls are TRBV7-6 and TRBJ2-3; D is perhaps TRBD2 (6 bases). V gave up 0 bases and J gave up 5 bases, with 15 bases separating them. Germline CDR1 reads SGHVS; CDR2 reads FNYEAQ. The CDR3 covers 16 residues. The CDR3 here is CASSLALGGIGDTQYF. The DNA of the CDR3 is TGTGCCAGCAGCTTAGCTCTCGGAGGGATCGGAGATACGCAGTATTTT.

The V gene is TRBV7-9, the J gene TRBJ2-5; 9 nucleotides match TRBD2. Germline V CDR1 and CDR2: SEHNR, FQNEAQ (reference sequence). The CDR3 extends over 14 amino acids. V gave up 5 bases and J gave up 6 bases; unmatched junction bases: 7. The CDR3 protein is CASSTGLARKTQYF. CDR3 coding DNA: TGTGCCAGCAGCACGGGACTAGCAAGAAAGACCCAGTACTTC.

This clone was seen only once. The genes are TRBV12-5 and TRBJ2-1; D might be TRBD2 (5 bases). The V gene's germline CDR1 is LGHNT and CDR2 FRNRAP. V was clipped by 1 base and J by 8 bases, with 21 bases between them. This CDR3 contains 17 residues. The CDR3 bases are TGTGCTAGTGGTTTGGATACGGGTCTCATGGGAGCCCATGAGCAGTTCTTC. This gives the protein CASGLDTGLMGAHEQFF.

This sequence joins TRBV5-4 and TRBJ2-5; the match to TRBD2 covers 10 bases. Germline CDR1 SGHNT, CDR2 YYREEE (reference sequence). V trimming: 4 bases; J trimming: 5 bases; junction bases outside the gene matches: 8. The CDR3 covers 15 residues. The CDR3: CASSLKRGGGETQYF. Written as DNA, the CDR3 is TGTGCCAGCAGCCTCAAGCGGGGGGGCGGGGAGACCCAGTACTTC.

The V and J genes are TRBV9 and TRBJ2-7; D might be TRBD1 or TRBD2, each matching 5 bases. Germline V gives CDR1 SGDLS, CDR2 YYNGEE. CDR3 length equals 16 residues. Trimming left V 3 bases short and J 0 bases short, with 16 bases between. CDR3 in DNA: TGTGCCAGCAGCGCCCACGGGACGATGGGCTCCTACGAGCAGTACTTC. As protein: CASSAHGTMGSYEQYF.

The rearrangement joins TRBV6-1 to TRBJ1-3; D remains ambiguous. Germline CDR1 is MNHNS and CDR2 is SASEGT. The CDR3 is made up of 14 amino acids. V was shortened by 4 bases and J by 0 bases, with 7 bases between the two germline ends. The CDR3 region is CASSVTDSGNTIYF. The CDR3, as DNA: TGTGCCAGCAGTGTTACAGACTCTGGAAACACCATATATTTT.

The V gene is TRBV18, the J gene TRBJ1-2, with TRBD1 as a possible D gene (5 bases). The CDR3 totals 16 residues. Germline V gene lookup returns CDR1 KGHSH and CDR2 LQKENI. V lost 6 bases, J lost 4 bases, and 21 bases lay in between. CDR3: CASSPKRDSGTYGYTF. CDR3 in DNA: TGTGCCAGCTCCCCAAAACGGGACTCTGGGACCTATGGCTACACCTTC.

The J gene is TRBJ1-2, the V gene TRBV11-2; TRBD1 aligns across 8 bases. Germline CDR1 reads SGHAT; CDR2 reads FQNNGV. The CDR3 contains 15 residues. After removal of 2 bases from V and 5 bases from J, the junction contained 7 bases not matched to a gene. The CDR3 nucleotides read TGTGCCAGCAGCTTACTCCAGGGGGCTGATTATGGCTACACCTTC. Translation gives CASSLLQGADYGYTF.

The CDR3 sequence: CASRNSGEGEQYF. CDR3 in DNA: TGTGCCAGCAGAAACTCAGGGGAGGGCGAGCAGTACTTC. J is TRBJ2-7 and V is TRBV6-6; tentatively, D is TRBD2 (7 bases). CDR3 length: 13 amino acids. V gave up 6 bases and J gave up 6 bases, with 15 bases separating them. Germline V gene data show CDR1 as MNHNY and CDR2 as SVGAGI (reference sequence).

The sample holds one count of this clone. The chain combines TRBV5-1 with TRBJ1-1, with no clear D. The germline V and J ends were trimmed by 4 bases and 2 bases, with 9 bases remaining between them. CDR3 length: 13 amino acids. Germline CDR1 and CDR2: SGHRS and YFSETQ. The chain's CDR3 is CASSLQYNTEAFF. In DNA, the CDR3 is TGCGCCAGCAGCCTGCAGTATAACACTGAAGCTTTCTTT.

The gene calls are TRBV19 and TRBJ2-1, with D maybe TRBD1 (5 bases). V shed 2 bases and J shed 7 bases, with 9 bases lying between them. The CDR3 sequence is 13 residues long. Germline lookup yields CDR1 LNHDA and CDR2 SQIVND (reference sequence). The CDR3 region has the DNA TGTGCCAGTAGTATATGGGGCCAGAATGAGCAGTTCTTC. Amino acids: CASSIWGQNEQFF.

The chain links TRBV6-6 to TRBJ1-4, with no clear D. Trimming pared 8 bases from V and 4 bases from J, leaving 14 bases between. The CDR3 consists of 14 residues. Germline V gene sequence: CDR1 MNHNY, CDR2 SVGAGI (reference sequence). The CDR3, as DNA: TGTGCCAGCCGAAAGGGCTTTTATAATGAAAAACTGTTTTTT. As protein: CASRKGFYNEKLFF.

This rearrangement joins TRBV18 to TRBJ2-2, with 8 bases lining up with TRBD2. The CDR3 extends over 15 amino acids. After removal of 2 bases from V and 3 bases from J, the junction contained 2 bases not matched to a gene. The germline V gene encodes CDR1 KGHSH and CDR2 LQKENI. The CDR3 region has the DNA TGTGCCAGCTCACCAGGACTAGCAGACACCGGGGAGCTGTTTTTT. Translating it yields CASSPGLADTGELFF.

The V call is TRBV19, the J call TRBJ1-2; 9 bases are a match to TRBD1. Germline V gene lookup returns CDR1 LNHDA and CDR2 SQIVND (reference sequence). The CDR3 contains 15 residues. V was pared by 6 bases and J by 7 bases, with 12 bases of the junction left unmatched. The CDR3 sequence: CASSRPGTGLRGYTF. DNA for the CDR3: TGTGCCAGTAGCCGTCCCGGGACAGGGTTGCGTGGCTACACCTTC.

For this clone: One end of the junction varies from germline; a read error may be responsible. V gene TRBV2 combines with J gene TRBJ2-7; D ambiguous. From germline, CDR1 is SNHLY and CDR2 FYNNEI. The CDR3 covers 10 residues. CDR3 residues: CAIRLAEQHF. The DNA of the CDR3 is TGTGCCATCCGACTCGCTGAGCAGCACTTC.

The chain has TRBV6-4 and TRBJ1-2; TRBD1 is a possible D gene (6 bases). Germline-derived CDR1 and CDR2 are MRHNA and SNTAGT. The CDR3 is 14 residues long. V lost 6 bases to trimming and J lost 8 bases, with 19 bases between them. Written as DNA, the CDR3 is TGTGCCAGCAGCGAAGGCGGAAGGGGGAGCGGCTACACCTTC. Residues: CASSEGGRGSGYTF.

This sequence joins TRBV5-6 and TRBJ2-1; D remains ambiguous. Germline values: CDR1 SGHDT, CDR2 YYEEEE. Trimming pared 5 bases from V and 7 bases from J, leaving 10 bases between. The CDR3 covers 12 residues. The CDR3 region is CASSMDGNEQFF. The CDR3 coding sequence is TGTGCCAGCAGTATGGACGGGAATGAGCAGTTCTTC.

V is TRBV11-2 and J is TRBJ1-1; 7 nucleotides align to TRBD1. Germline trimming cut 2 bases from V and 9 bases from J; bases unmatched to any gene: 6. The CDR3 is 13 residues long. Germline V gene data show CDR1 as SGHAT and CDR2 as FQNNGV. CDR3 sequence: CASSLLQTGKAFF. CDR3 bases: TGTGCCAGCAGCTTACTACAGACAGGGAAAGCTTTCTTT.

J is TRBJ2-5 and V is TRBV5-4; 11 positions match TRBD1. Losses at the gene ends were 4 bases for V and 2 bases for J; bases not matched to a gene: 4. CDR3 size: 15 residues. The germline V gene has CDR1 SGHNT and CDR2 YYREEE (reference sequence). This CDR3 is CASSVGQGVQETQYF. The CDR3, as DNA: TGTGCCAGCAGCGTGGGACAGGGGGTACAAGAGACCCAGTACTTC.

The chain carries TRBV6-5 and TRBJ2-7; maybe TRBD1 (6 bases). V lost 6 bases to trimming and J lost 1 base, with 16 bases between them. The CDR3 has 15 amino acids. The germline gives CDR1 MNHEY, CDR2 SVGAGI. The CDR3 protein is CASRRNREWSYEQYF. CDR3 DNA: TGTGCCAGCAGACGGAACAGGGAATGGTCCTACGAGCAGTACTTC.

The CDR3 nucleotides read TGTGCCAGTAGTATACGGCAGGACTACGAGCAGTACTTC. It codes for CASSIRQDYEQYF. The V call is TRBV19, the J call TRBJ2-7; D is uncertain. This CDR3 is built from 13 residues. Germline V lookup: CDR1 LNHDA, CDR2 SQIVND (reference sequence). V dropped 2 bases and J dropped 3 bases, with 8 bases sitting between them.

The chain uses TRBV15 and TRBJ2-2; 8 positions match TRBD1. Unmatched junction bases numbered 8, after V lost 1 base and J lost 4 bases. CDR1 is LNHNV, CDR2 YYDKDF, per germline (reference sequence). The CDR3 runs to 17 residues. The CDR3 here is CATSRGGTGKPTGELFF. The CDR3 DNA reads TGTGCCACCAGCAGAGGCGGGACAGGAAAACCCACCGGGGAGCTGTTTTTT.

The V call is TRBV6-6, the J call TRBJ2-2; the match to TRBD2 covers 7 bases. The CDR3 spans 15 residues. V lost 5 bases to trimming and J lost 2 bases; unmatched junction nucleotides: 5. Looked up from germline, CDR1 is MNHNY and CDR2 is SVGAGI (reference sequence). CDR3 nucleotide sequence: TGTGCCAGCAGTACCGGGACTATTAACACCGGGGAGCTGTTTTTT. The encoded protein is CASSTGTINTGELFF.

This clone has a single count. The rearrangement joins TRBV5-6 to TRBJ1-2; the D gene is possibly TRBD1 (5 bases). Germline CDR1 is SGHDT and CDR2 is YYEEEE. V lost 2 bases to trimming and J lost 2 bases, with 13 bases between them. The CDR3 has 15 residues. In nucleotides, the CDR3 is TGTGCCAGCAGCTTTAGAGGGGCAGGGAACTATGGCTACACCTTC. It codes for CASSFRGAGNYGYTF.

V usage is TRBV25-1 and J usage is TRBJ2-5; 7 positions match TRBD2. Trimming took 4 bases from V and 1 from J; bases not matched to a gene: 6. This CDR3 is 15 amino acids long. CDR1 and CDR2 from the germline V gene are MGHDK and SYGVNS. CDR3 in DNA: TGTGCCAGCAGTGGTGGGGGGGGAATCCAAGAGACCCAGTACTTC. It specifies CASSGGGGIQETQYF. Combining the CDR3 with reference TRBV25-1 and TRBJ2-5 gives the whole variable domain EADIYQTPRYLVIGTGKKITLECSQTMGHDKMYWYQQDPGMELHLIHYSYGVNSTEKGDLSSESTVSRIRTEHFPLTLESARPSHTSQYLCASSGGGGIQETQYFGPGTRLLVL.

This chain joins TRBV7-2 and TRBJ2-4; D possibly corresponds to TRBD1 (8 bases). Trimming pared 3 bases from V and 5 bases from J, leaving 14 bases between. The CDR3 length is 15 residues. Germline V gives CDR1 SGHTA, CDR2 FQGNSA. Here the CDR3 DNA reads TGTGCCAGCAGCTTGAGCGGGACAGGCCAAAACATTCAGTACTTC. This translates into CASSLSGTGQNIQYF.

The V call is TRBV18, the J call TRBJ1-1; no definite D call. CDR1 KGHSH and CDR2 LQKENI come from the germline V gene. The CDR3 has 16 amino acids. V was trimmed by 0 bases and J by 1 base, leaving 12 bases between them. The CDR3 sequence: CASSPPTSLPNTEAFF. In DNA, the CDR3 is TGTGCCAGCTCACCACCCACATCTCTCCCGAACACTGAAGCTTTCTTT.

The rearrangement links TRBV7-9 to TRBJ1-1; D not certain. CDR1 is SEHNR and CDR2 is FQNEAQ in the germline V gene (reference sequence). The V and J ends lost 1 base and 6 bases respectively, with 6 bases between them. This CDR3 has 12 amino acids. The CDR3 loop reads CASSLDSPEAFF. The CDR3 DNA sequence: TGTGCCAGCAGCTTAGATAGCCCTGAAGCTTTCTTT.

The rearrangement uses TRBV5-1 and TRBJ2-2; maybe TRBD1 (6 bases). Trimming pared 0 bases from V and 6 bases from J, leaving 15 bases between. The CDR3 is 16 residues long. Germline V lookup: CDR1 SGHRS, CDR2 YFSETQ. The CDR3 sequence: CASSLVSRGRSGELFF. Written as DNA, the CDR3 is TGCGCCAGCAGCTTGGTTAGCAGGGGAAGATCCGGGGAGCTGTTTTTT.

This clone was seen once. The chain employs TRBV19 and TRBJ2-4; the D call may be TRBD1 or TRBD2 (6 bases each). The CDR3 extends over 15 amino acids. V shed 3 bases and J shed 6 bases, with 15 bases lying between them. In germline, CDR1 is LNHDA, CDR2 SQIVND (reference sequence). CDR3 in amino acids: CASSIPRGLVNIQYF. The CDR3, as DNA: TGTGCCAGTAGTATCCCCCGGGGGCTCGTAAACATTCAGTACTTC.